The 7 T cell receptor beta chains listed next were all sequenced from one sample in a study of blood T cell repertoires in COVID-19. Method: immunoSEQ multiplex PCR; TCRdb's copy keeps in-frame clones and lacks some. The sample holds around 95,000 clones, roughly 79% seen once. Specimen: peripheral blood. The receptor set was obtained from a man between 65 and 79 years old with active or convalescent COVID-19.

J is TRBJ2-3 and V is TRBV30; 8 positions agree with TRBD2. This CDR3 has 13 amino acids. Germline loops: CDR1 GTSNPN, CDR2 SVGIG (reference sequence). The V and J ends lost 5 bases and 7 bases, in that order; junction bases with no gene match: 8. CDR3 sequence (DNA): TGTGCCTGGGGTGCCGGGAGGGCGTATACGCAGTATTTT. Protein product: CAWGAGRAYTQYF.

This rearrangement joins TRBV24-1 to TRBJ2-6; possibly TRBD2 for D (6 bases). The CDR3 spans 15 residues. Between the trimmed V and J ends, which lost 3 bases and 3 bases, there was a span of 8 bases. Germline V CDR1 and CDR2: KGHDR, SFDVKD. CDR3 sequence reads: CATSDRRVGANVLTF. CDR3 in DNA: TGTGCCACCAGTGATCGGAGGGTTGGGGCCAACGTCCTGACTTTC.

The chain carries TRBV19 and TRBJ1-6, with a tentative D call TRBD1 (5 bases). Germline lookup yields CDR1 LNHDA and CDR2 SQIVND (reference sequence). Trimming cost V 1 base and J 1 base, with 8 bases left between them. This CDR3 has 16 amino acids. CDR3 sequence: CASSIVQGSYNSPLHF. The DNA for the CDR3 is TGTGCCAGTAGTATAGTTCAGGGATCCTATAATTCACCCCTCCACTTT.

The J gene is TRBJ2-3, the V gene TRBV19; 9 bases line up with TRBD1. Germline V gene lookup returns CDR1 LNHDA and CDR2 SQIVND (reference sequence). The CDR3 totals 16 residues. V was clipped by 7 bases and J by 3 bases; unmatched bases: 11. The CDR3 protein is CASNDIWGQGTDTQYF. The CDR3 DNA reads as TGTGCCAGTAATGATATCTGGGGACAGGGAACAGATACGCAGTATTTT.

This chain links TRBV24-1 with TRBJ2-5; D may be TRBD1 (6 bases). From germline, CDR1 is KGHDR and CDR2 SFDVKD. Trimming stripped 2 bases from V and 4 bases from J, with 10 bases between. This CDR3 is built from 14 residues. The CDR3 spells CATSDSRTVETQYF. Here the CDR3 DNA reads TGTGCCACCAGTGATTCTCGGACAGTAGAGACCCAGTACTTC.

This chain links TRBV5-6 with TRBJ1-2; no clear D. The germline CDR1 and CDR2 sequences are SGHDT and YYEEEE. This CDR3 has 12 amino acids. V lost 1 base and J 5 bases, leaving 6 bases between the germline ends. CDR3 in DNA: TGTGCCAGCAGCTTGCGGGATTATGGCTACACCTTC. As protein: CASSLRDYGYTF.

The CDR3 nucleotides are TGTGCCAGCAGTTTCAAAGATACGCAGTATTTT. Its protein is CASSFKDTQYF. The chain recombines TRBV27 with TRBJ2-3; no definite D call. The length of the CDR3 is 11 residues. Per germline, CDR1 MNHEY and CDR2 SMNVEV (reference sequence). V lost 3 bases and J 5 bases, leaving 3 bases between the germline ends.